These 9 T cell receptor beta chains were sequenced from one sample in a study of prognosis after radiotherapy for stage I lung cancer. Amplification of TCR beta CDR3 from genomic DNA used two-round multiplex PCR. The use of primers specific to each TRBV and TRBJ gene characterized first-round PCR. TCRdb reanalysed the multiplex PCR reads using MiXCR and keeps one entry per CDR3 protein. Seen here are some 35,000 distinct CDR3 sequences, under 40% observed once, and the top ten hold roughly 17%. Source: PBMCs, taken before or after stereotactic body radiation therapy (not recorded which). The receptors shown here come from a donor over 45 with non-small cell lung cancer.

The genes are TRBV7-2 and TRBJ2-5, with TRBD2 matching 9 bases. Germline-derived CDR1 and CDR2 are SGHTA and FQGNSA. With V trimmed by 5 bases and J by 7 bases, 5 bases remained unmatched. CDR3 length: 13 amino acids. CDR3 sequence reads: CASSQTSGWTQYF. The CDR3 nucleotides read TGTGCCAGCAGCCAAACTAGCGGGTGGACCCAGTACTTC.

This clonotype occurred many times. V and J are TRBV15 and TRBJ2-3, with D maybe TRBD1 (6 bases). The CDR3 has 15 amino acids. Trimming took 3 bases from V and 4 from J, leaving 14 bases between them. Germline V gives CDR1 LNHNV, CDR2 YYDKDF (reference sequence). The CDR3 sequence is CATSSSQGRADTQYF. The CDR3 DNA reads as TGTGCCACCAGCAGTTCACAGGGTAGGGCAGATACGCAGTATTTT.

This clonotype has ten or more counts. The CDR3 loop is CASSLGTGHDNEQFF. CDR3 coding DNA: TGCGCCAGCAGCCTTGGGACAGGGCACGACAATGAGCAGTTCTTC. The rearrangement joins TRBV5-1 to TRBJ2-1; 9 bases agree with TRBD1. This CDR3 spans 15 amino acids. CDR1 is SGHRS and CDR2 is YFSETQ in the germline V gene. Trimming at V came to 4 bases and at J to 5 bases, leaving 7 bases not matched to a gene.

This clonotype was observed at least ten times. The rearrangement joins TRBV3-1 to TRBJ2-2, with TRBD1 as a possible D gene (5 bases). CDR3 length equals 15 residues. Between the trimmed V and J ends, which lost 1 base and 4 bases, there was a span of 10 bases. CDR1 and CDR2 from the germline V gene are LGHDT and YNNKEL (reference sequence). The CDR3 loop reads CASSQVQDGTGELFF. The CDR3 nucleotides read TGTGCCAGCAGCCAAGTACAGGACGGCACCGGGGAGCTGTTTTTT.

A few counts support this clonotype. Given a far larger clone just one base away, this is likely a sequencing read error. The DNA for the CDR3 is TGTGCCAGCAGACAGGTAAGCAACTATGGCTACACCTTC. This gives the protein CASRQVSNYGYTF. The chain has TRBV6-2 or TRBV6-3 and TRBJ1-2; possibly TRBD1 for D (5 bases). With 6 bases removed from V and 2 bases from J, the gap between germline ends came to 10 bases. Germline values: CDR1 MNHEY, CDR2 SVGEGT. The CDR3 is 13 amino acids.

This clonotype was detected ten times or more. This sequence joins TRBV20-1 and TRBJ2-1; a weak D match, TRBD1 (6 bases). The V and J ends lost 3 bases and 9 bases respectively, with 30 bases between them. There are 18 residues in the CDR3. From germline, CDR1 is DFQATT and CDR2 SNEGSKA (reference sequence). Written as DNA, the CDR3 is TGCAGTGCTAGCGCCGGGACAATTTATCCAAAGTCCGGCGGTGAGCAGTTCTTC. Translation: CSASAGTIYPKSGGEQFF.

This clonotype was detected ten times or more. The chain uses TRBV20-1 and TRBJ2-5; D is perhaps TRBD1 (6 bases). Trimming left V 5 bases short and J 2 bases short, with 9 bases between. CDR3 length: 12 residues. Germline assignment: CDR1 DFQATT and CDR2 SNEGSKA (reference sequence). The CDR3 DNA reads TGCAGTGCTTTGGGACAACAAGAGACCCAGTACTTC. This codes for CSALGQQETQYF.

Points on this clonotype: An end of the junction does not agree with germline; a read error may underlie this. CDR3 residues: CASSPREGLGETHYF. Written as DNA, the CDR3 is TGTGCCAGCAGTCCCAGGGAGGGACTGGGGGAGACCCATTACTTC. This rearrangement joins TRBV6-1 to TRBJ2-5; TRBD2 matches 7 bases. The CDR3 extends over 15 amino acids. Germline CDR1 is MNHNS and CDR2 is SASEGT.

This clonotype was counted at least ten times. The chain couples TRBV20-1 to TRBJ2-5; 8 bases line up with TRBD2. J gave up 3 bases and V 0 bases, and 6 bases lay outside the gene matches. The CDR3 contains 15 residues. Germline-derived CDR1 and CDR2 are DFQATT and SNEGSKA (reference sequence). CDR3 loop: CSARDHAGGEETQYF. As DNA, the CDR3 is TGCAGTGCTAGAGATCACGCGGGAGGTGAAGAGACCCAGTACTTC.